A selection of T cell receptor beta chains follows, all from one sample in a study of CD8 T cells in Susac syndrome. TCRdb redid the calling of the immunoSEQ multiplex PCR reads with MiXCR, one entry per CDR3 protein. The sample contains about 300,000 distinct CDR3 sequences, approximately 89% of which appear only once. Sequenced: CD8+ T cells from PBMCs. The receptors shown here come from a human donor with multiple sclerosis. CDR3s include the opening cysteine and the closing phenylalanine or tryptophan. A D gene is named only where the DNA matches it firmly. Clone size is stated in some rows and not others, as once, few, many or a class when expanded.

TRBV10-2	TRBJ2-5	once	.	TGCGCCAGCAGTGAGTCCCGGGGGACCACCGGGACCCAGTACTTC	CASSESRGTTGTQYF
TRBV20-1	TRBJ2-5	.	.	TGCAGTGCTAGAGAAGGAGTTGCCCAGTACTTC	CSAREGVAQYF
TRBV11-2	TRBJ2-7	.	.	TGTGCCAGCAGCTTACCTGGACCGCCATACGAGCAGTACTTC	CASSLPGPPYEQYF
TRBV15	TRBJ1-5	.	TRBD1	TGTGCCACCAGCAGGACGGGACAGGGGGTGGGAAATCAGCCCCAGCATTTT	CATSRTGQGVGNQPQHF
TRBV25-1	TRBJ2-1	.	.	TGTGCCACCACAGGGGGGGGTGCGAATGAGCAGTTCTTC	CATTGGGANEQFF
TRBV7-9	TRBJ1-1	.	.	TGTGCCAGCAGCGAGGGACCAGGAGCTTTCTTT	CASSEGPGAFF
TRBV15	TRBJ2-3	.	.	TGTGCCACCAGCAGAGCCCCGCCGGGGGATACGCAGTATTTT	CATSRAPPGDTQYF
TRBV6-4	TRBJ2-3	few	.	TGTGCCAGCAGTGACTCGGGGAACCCAGATACGCAGTATTTT	CASSDSGNPDTQYF
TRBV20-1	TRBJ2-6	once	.	TGCAGTGCTAGAGAAAGTCACGGGGCCAACGTCCTGACTTTC	CSARESHGANVLTF
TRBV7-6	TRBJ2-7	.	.	TGTGCCAGCAGCCAAGGAAAAGGCGAGCAGTACTTC	CASSQGKGEQYF
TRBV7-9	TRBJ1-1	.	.	TGTGCCAGCAGCTTAAGGTCGGGGCTCACTGAAGCTTTCTTT	CASSLRSGLTEAFF
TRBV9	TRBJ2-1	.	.	TGTGCCAGCAGCGTAGGGTCATCAGGGCAGTTCTTC	CASSVGSSGQFF
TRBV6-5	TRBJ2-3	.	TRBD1	TGTGCCAGCAGTTACCACGGGACAGGAGACACAGATACGCAGTATTTT	CASSYHGTGDTDTQYF
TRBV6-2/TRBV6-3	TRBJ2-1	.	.	TGTGCCAGCAGTTACGGGCCGACCACCTACAATGAGCAGTTCTTC	CASSYGPTTYNEQFF
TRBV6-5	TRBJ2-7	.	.	TGTGCCAGCAGTCCCTCGGAGGGGGAGCAGTACTTC	CASSPSEGEQYF
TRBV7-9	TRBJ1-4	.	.	TGTGCCAGCAGTCCCCTCAGGGATGGGGTTGAAAAACTGTTTTTT	CASSPLRDGVEKLFF
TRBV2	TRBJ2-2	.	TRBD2	TGTGCCAGCAGTGCACCTAGCGGGGGGGCGAGGGAGCTGTTTTTT	CASSAPSGGARELFF